Reported below is one T cell receptor (beta chain). Assay: immunoSEQ multiplex PCR; the TCRdb copy retains only in-frame clones and omits some. The table lists approximately 100,000 clones, 70% to 90% of them singletons, with 2.1% in the top ten. The source of the sample is a study of control samples from healthy donors and cancer patients. The germline V gene encodes CDR1 SEHNR and CDR2 FQNEAQ (reference sequence). The V segment lost 10 bases and the J segment 7 bases; nucleotides outside the gene matches: 10. CDR3 length: 14 residues. Sequencing was performed on blood. The chain carries TRBV7-9 and TRBJ2-2; TRBD1 aligns across 9 bases. This TCR derives from a woman in her thirties or forties in good health. The CDR3: CAITGQGRVGELFF. In DNA form, the CDR3 reads TGTGCCATCACGGGACAGGGACGGGTCGGGGAGCTGTTTTTT.